This entry lists 10 T cell receptor beta chains sequenced from one sample in a study of shared clonotypes between healthy human individuals (dated by TCRdb to the early 2020s). Receptor amplification or capture employed the immunoSEQ multiplex PCR assay. TCRdb retrieved this table from immuneACCESS and kept in-frame rearrangements only. Not all clones are present; in checked studies, unresolved V genes account for under half, and no reason is known for the remainder. The sample data list 2,100,000 or so clones, and 95% of these were observed just once. Roughly 0.13% of the sample comes from the top ten. The sample was naive CD4+ T cells sorted from blood. In the paper's terms, the cell subset or site label means: CD45RA+ positively selected. These receptors were taken from a young man in good health.

In this sample, this clone turned up a few times. This sample includes further DNA sequences coding for the same CDR3. J is TRBJ2-1 and V is TRBV5-1; possible D gene TRBD1, 5 bases. This CDR3 region has 13 residues. Germline-derived CDR1 and CDR2 are SGHRS and YFSETQ. Trimming removed 0 bases from V and 4 bases from J, with 5 bases in between. CDR3 coding DNA: TGCGCCAGCAGCTTGGGACAGTACAATGAGCAGTTCTTC. Amino acids: CASSLGQYNEQFF. The whole variable domain, filled in from reference TRBV5-1 and TRBJ2-1, reads KAGVTQTPRYLIKTRGQQVTLSCSPISGHRSVSWYQQTPGQGLQFLFEYFSETQRNKGNFPGRFSGRQFSNSRSEMNVSTLELGDSALYLCASSLGQYNEQFFGPGTRLTVL.

J is TRBJ2-5 and V is TRBV29-1, with D perhaps matching TRBD1 (5 bases). V was cut by 4 bases and J by 4 bases, with 19 bases left in between. Per the germline V gene, CDR1 is SQVTM and CDR2 is ANQGSEA. This CDR3 is 15 amino acids long. The CDR3 reads CSVGQLTGQGETQYF. The DNA of the CDR3 is TGCAGCGTTGGTCAACTAACAGGTCAAGGAGAGACCCAGTACTTC.

This chain uses TRBV27 with TRBJ2-3; 7 nucleotides agree with TRBD1. V was clipped by 3 bases and J by 1 base; unmatched bases: 7. The germline V gene encodes CDR1 MNHEY and CDR2 SMNVEV (reference sequence). The CDR3 spans 16 residues. The CDR3 region is CASSFQTGRRTDTQYF. CDR3 nucleotide sequence: TGTGCCAGCAGTTTTCAGACAGGGCGTCGCACAGATACGCAGTATTTT.

V usage is TRBV7-2 and J usage is TRBJ2-7, with 11 positions matching TRBD2. V shed 5 bases and J 3 bases; nucleotides not matched to a gene: 6. The CDR3 extends over 15 amino acids. The germline gives CDR1 SGHTA, CDR2 FQGNSA. Here the CDR3 reads CASSIGLAGIYEQYF. CDR3 bases: TGTGCCAGCAGCATTGGACTAGCGGGCATCTACGAGCAGTACTTC.

V is TRBV6-5 and J is TRBJ2-5; 8 positions match TRBD1. The CDR3 extends over 15 amino acids. The V and J ends lost 6 bases and 5 bases, in that order; junction bases with no gene match: 11. CDR1 MNHEY and CDR2 SVGAGI come from the germline V gene. CDR3 coding DNA: TGTGCCAGCAGCCTCGACAGGGGCAGGAGTGAGACCCAGTACTTC. Its protein product is CASSLDRGRSETQYF.

V and J are TRBV5-6 and TRBJ2-5; perhaps TRBD1 as D (5 bases). Deletions cut 4 bases from V and 5 bases from J, with 15 bases between. The CDR3 length is 14 residues. Germline CDR1 SGHDT, CDR2 YYEEEE. CDR3 residues: CASSDSRGLETQYF. The CDR3 region has the DNA TGTGCCAGCAGCGATTCTAGGGGATTGGAGACCCAGTACTTC. Full variable domain (rest looked up from reference TRBV5-6 and TRBJ2-5): DAGVTQSPTHLIKTRGQQVTLRCSPKSGHDTVSWYQQALGQGPQFIFQYYEEEERQRGNFPDRFSGHQFPNYSSELNVNALLLGDSALYLCASSDSRGLETQYFGPGTRLLVL.

The chain joins TRBV6-5 to TRBJ1-5; no clear D gene. Trimming pared 4 bases from V and 6 bases from J, leaving 10 bases between. This CDR3 spans 13 amino acids. Per germline, CDR1 MNHEY and CDR2 SVGAGI. CDR3 residues: CASSSVGSQPQHF. The CDR3 DNA reads TGTGCCAGCAGTTCGGTTGGATCTCAGCCCCAGCATTTT.

This CDR3 reads CASSLRDIRNTEAFF. The DNA for the CDR3 is TGCGCCAGCAGCTTACGAGACATCCGGAACACTGAAGCTTTCTTT. The chain combines TRBV5-1 with TRBJ1-1; D call uncertain. CDR1 and CDR2 from the germline V gene are SGHRS and YFSETQ. The CDR3 runs 15 residues. Trimming removed 2 bases at V and 1 base at J, with 12 bases between.

The chain has TRBV27 and TRBJ1-1; D is unresolved. There are 15 residues in the CDR3. V was trimmed by 3 bases and J by 4 bases, leaving 15 bases between them. Per the germline V gene, CDR1 is MNHEY and CDR2 is SMNVEV (reference sequence). In DNA form, the CDR3 reads TGTGCCAGCAGTTTCTCCTACGGGCGTCTCACTGAAGCTTTCTTT. Translating it yields CASSFSYGRLTEAFF.

This clone was found once. The rearrangement joins TRBV7-2 to TRBJ2-3; TRBD2 matches at 10 bases. Trimming cost V 3 bases and J 3 bases; bases outside gene matches: 9. This CDR3 is built from 17 residues. Germline-derived CDR1 and CDR2 are SGHTA and FQGNSA. CDR3 amino acids: CASSFTLAGVATDTQYF. DNA of the CDR3: TGTGCCAGCAGCTTCACCCTAGCGGGAGTGGCGACAGATACGCAGTATTTT.